The 13 T cell receptor beta chains below were found in one sample sequenced in a study of stem cell transplantation in POMP-related autoinflammatory disease. This table comes from immunoSEQ multiplex PCR, and its TCRdb copy is limited to in-frame clones, with some not included. The sample comprises over a thousand clones, 80% to 85% of which are singletons, and 25% to 30% rests with the top ten. Sequenced material: Tregs from PBMCs. The receptors were sampled from a human donor in good health.

The rearrangement uses TRBV9 and TRBJ2-1; D is perhaps TRBD2 (7 bases). There are 14 residues in the CDR3. Germline V lookup: CDR1 SGDLS, CDR2 YYNGEE. Between the trimmed V and J ends, which lost 4 bases and 6 bases, there was a span of 14 bases. CDR3 DNA: TGTGCCAGCAGCACCGGGGGGCCCCTCAATGAGCAGTTCTTC. Residues: CASSTGGPLNEQFF.

The genes are TRBV6-1 and TRBJ2-2; 8 nucleotides match TRBD2. Trimming cost V 4 bases and J 0 bases; bases outside gene matches: 1. The CDR3 is 15 residues long. Germline V gene sequence: CDR1 MNHNS, CDR2 SASEGT. CDR3 nucleotide sequence: TGTGCCAGCAGTGGGGGACTAGCGAACACCGGGGAGCTGTTTTTT. Translation gives CASSGGLANTGELFF.

The chain is built from TRBV28 and TRBJ1-5; 7 bases fit TRBD1. The junction had 5 bases not matched to a gene; V was cut back by 6 bases and J by 3 bases. There are 14 residues in the CDR3. Germline V gives CDR1 MDHEN, CDR2 SYDVKM. The CDR3 sequence: CASSRQGPNQPQHF. CDR3 sequence (DNA): TGTGCCAGCAGCCGACAGGGTCCCAATCAGCCCCAGCATTTT.

This sequence joins TRBV7-9 and TRBJ2-5; no reliable D call. Per germline, CDR1 SEHNR and CDR2 FQNEAQ (reference sequence). The CDR3 spans 12 residues. V was pared by 1 base and J by 5 bases, with 5 bases between. CDR3 nucleotide sequence: TGTGCCAGCAGCTTAGGTCCGGAGACCCAGTACTTC. It yields the protein CASSLGPETQYF.

CDR3 protein: CASSIMGLYNEQFF. For the CDR3, the DNA is TGTGCCAGTAGTATAATGGGGCTATACAATGAGCAGTTCTTC. The chain has TRBV19 and TRBJ2-1; a weak D match, TRBD1 (5 bases). CDR3 size: 14 residues. CDR1 LNHDA and CDR2 SQIVND come from the germline V gene (reference sequence). V was pared by 2 bases and J by 4 bases, with 9 bases between. Full variable domain (missing parts from reference TRBV19 and TRBJ2-1): DGGITQSPKYLFRKEGQNVTLSCEQNLNHDAMYWYRQDPGQGLRLIYYSQIVNDFQKGDIAEGYSVSREKKESFPLTVTSAQKNPTAFYLCASSIMGLYNEQFFGPGTRLTVL.

This clone counts as hyperexpanded. The chain couples TRBV18 to TRBJ1-4, with TRBD1 as a possible D gene (6 bases). The CDR3 covers 15 residues. The germline V gene has CDR1 KGHSH and CDR2 LQKENI. V was cut by 2 bases and J by 7 bases, with 14 bases left in between. Written as DNA, the CDR3 is TGTGCCAGCTCACCAAGACAGGTTGAAAGTGAAAAACTGTTTTTT. Translated: CASSPRQVESEKLFF.

The chain combines TRBV7-9 with TRBJ1-2; D possibly corresponds to TRBD1 (6 bases). The V gene's germline CDR1 is SEHNR and CDR2 FQNEAQ (reference sequence). Deletions cut 3 bases from V and 4 bases from J, with 15 bases between. The CDR3 totals 15 residues. The CDR3 loop reads CASSFVGGIGYGYTF. In DNA form, the CDR3 reads TGTGCCAGCAGCTTCGTCGGGGGCATCGGCTATGGCTACACCTTC.

This clone turned up a few times. The chain couples TRBV27 to TRBJ2-7; TRBD2 aligns across 9 bases. J lost 3 bases, V lost 3 bases, and 6 bases had no gene match. Looked up from germline, CDR1 is MNHEY and CDR2 is SMNVEV (reference sequence). The CDR3 runs 15 residues. Here the CDR3 DNA reads TGTGCCAGCAGTTTTCGCGGGACTAGCATCTACGAGCAGTACTTC. It codes for CASSFRGTSIYEQYF.

J is TRBJ1-2 and V is TRBV28; D unresolved. Trimming pared 7 bases from V and 0 bases from J, leaving 12 bases between. Looked up from germline, CDR1 is MDHEN and CDR2 is SYDVKM. CDR3 length: 14 amino acids. Here the CDR3 reads CASKRTVANYGYTF. CDR3 sequence (DNA): TGTGCCAGCAAGAGGACGGTAGCTAACTATGGCTACACCTTC.

Remarks on this clone: Sequence at one end of the junction differs from germline and may be a read error. The V gene is TRBV6-1, the J gene TRBJ1-3; D remains ambiguous. The CDR3 is 15 residues long. CDR1 and CDR2 from the germline V gene are MNHNS and SASEGT. The CDR3 protein is CASSEGSWGAIFGRF. CDR3 coding DNA: TGTGCCAGCAGTGAAGGGAGTTGGGGAGCCATTTTTGGACGCTTT.

This chain uses TRBV4-2 with TRBJ2-7, with no clear D. Trimming removed 10 bases from V and 2 bases from J, with 15 bases in between. CDR1 is LGHNA, CDR2 YNFKEQ, per germline. There are 13 residues in the CDR3. In nucleotides, the CDR3 is TGTGCCACTGCGGTGAGTCACACCTACGAGCAGTACTTC. As protein: CATAVSHTYEQYF.

Regarding this clone: One end of the junction fails to match germline, which may point to a read error. This chain uses TRBV27 with TRBJ2-1, with TRBD2 matching over 15 bases. The CDR3 loop spans 15 amino acids. CDR1 is MNHEY and CDR2 is SMNVEV in the germline V gene (reference sequence). The CDR3 nucleotides are TGTGCCAGCAGTTTGCGGACTAGCGGGAGGGCCCAGTTTCTCTTC. It encodes CASSLRTSGRAQFLF.

Only a few counts were recorded for this clone. This chain connects TRBV7-9 to TRBJ1-1; maybe TRBD1 (6 bases). The CDR3 is made up of 16 amino acids. Looked up from germline, CDR1 is SEHNR and CDR2 is FQNEAQ (reference sequence). V was clipped by 1 base and J by 2 bases, with 14 bases between them. The CDR3 sequence is CASSLGGGLVNTEAFF. CDR3 bases: TGTGCCAGCAGCTTAGGAGGGGGGCTCGTCAACACTGAAGCTTTCTTT.